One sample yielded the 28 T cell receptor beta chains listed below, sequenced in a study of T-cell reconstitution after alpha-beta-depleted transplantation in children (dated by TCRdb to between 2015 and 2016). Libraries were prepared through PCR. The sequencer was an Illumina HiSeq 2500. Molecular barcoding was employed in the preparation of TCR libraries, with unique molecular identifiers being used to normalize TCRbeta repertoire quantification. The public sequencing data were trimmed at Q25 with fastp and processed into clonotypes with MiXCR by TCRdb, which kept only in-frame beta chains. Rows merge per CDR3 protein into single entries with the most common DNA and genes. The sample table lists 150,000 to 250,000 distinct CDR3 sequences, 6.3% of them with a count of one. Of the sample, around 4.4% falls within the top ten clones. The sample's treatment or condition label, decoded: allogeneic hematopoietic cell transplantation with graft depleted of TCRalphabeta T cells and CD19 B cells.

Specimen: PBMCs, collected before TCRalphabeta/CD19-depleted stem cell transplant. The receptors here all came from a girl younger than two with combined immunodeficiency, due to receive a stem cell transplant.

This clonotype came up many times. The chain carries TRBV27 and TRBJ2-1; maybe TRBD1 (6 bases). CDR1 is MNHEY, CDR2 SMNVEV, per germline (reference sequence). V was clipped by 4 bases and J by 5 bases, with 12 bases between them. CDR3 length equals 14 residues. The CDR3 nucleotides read TGTGCCAGCAGTTGGGGCGCAGGGGACAATGAGCAGTTCTTC. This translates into CASSWGAGDNEQFF.

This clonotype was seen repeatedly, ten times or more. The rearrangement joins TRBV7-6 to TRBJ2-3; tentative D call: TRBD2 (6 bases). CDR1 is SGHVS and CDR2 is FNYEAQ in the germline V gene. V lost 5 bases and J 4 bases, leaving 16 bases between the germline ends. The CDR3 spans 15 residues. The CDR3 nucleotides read TGTGCCAGCAGCCCTCAAGGAGGGGATGCAGATACGCAGTATTTT. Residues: CASSPQGGDADTQYF.

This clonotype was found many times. The CDR3 spells CASSQAGADTQYF. Here the CDR3 DNA reads TGTGCCAGCAGCCAAGCCGGGGCAGATACGCAGTATTTT. V is TRBV4-2 and J is TRBJ2-3; TRBD2 might be the D (5 bases). The CDR3 covers 13 residues. Trimming removed 1 base at V and 4 bases at J, with 6 bases between. In germline, CDR1 is LGHNA, CDR2 YNFKEQ.

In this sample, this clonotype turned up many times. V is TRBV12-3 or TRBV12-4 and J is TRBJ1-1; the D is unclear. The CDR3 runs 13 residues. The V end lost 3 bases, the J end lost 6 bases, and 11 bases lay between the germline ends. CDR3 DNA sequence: TGTGCCAGCAGTTTTGCAAGGGCGTCTGAAGCTTTCTTT. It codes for CASSFARASEAFF.

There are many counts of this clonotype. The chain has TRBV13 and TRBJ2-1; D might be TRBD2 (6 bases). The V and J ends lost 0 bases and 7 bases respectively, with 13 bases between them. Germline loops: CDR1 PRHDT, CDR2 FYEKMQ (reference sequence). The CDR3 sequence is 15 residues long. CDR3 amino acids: CASSLGSTGGNEQFF. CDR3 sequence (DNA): TGTGCCAGCAGCTTAGGATCAACCGGGGGAAATGAGCAGTTCTTC.

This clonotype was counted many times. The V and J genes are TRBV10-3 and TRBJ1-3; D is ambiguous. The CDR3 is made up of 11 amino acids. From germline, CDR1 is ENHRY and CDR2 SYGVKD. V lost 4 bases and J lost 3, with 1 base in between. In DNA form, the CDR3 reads TGTGCCATCAGTGTTGGAAACACCATATATTTT. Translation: CAISVGNTIYF.

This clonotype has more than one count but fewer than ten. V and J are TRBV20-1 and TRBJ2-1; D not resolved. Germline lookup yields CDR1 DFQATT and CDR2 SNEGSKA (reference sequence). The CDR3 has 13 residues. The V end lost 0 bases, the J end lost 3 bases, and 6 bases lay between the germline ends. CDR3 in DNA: TGCAGTGCTAGAGAGCCGTTCTACAATGAGCAGTTCTTC. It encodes CSAREPFYNEQFF.

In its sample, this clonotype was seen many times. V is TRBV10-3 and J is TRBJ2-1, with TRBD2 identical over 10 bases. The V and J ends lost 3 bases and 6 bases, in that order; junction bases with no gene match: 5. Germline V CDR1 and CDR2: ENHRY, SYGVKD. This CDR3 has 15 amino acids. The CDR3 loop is CAISEPGLASNEQFF. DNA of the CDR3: TGTGCCATCAGTGAACCGGGACTAGCGTCCAATGAGCAGTTCTTC.

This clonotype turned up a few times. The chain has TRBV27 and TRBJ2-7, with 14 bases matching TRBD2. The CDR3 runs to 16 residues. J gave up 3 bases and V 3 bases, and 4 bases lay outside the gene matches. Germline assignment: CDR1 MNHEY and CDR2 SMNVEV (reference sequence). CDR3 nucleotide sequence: TGTGCCAGCAGTTTCTCGGGACTAGCGGGAGACTACGAGCAGTACTTC. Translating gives CASSFSGLAGDYEQYF.

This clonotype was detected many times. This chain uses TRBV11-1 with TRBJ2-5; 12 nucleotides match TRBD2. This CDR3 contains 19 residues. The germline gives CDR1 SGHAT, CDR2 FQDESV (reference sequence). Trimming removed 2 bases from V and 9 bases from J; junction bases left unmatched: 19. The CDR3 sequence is CASSLPMGLAGSETRPQYF. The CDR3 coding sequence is TGTGCCAGCAGCTTACCTATGGGACTAGCGGGTTCCGAAACGAGACCCCAGTACTTC.

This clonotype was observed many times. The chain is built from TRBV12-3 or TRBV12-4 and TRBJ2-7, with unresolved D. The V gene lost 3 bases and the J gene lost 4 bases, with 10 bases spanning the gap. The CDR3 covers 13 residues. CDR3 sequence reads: CASSLGSLYEQYF. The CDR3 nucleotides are TGTGCCAGCAGTTTGGGTAGCTTGTACGAGCAGTACTTC.

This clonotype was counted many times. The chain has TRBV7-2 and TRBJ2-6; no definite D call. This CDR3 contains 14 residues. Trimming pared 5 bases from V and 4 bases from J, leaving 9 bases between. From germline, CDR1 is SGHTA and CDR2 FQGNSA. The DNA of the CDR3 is TGTGCCAGCAGCCCGAATATCGGGGCCAACGTCCTGACTTTC. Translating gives CASSPNIGANVLTF.

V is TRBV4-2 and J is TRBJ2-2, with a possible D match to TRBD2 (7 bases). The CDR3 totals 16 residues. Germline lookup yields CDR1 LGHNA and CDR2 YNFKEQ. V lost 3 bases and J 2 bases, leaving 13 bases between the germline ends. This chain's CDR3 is CASSQKGEGNTGELFF. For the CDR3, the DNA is TGTGCCAGCAGCCAGAAGGGGGAGGGTAACACCGGGGAGCTGTTTTTT.

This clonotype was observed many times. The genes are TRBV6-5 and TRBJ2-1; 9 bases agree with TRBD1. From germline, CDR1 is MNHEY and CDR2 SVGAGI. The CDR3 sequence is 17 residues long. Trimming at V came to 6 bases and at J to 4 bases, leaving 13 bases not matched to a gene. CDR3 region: CASRRSRGTGIYNEQFF. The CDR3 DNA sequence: TGTGCCAGCAGGCGCTCCCGCGGGACAGGGATATACAATGAGCAGTTCTTC.

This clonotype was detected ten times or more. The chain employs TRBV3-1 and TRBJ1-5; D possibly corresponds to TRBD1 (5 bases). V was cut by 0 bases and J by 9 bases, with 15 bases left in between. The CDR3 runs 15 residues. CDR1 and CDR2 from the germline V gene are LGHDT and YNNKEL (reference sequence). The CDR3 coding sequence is TGTGCCAGCAGCCAAGATACCAACCCTCAGGGGCCCCAGCATTTT. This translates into CASSQDTNPQGPQHF.

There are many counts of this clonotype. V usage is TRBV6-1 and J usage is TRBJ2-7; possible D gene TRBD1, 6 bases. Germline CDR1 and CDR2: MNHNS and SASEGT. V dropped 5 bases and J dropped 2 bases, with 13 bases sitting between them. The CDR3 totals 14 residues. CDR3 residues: CASSTTGYPYEQYF. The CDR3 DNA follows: TGTGCCAGCAGTACCACAGGGTACCCCTACGAGCAGTACTTC.

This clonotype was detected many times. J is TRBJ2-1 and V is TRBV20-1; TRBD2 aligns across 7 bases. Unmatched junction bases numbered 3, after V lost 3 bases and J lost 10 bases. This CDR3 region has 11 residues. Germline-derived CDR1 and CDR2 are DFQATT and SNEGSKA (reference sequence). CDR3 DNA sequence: TGCAGTGCTAGCATCGGGGGGGAGCAGTTCTTC. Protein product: CSASIGGEQFF.

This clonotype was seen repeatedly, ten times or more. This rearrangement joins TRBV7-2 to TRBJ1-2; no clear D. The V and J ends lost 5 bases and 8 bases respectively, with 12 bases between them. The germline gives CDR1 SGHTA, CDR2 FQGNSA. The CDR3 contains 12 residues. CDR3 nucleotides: TGTGCCAGCAGCGAGGTTATTGGAGGCTACACCTTC. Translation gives CASSEVIGGYTF.

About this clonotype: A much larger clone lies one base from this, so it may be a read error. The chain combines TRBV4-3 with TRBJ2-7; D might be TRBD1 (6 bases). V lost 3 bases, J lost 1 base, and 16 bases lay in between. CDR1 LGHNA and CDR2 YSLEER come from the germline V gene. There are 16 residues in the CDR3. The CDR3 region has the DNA TGCGCCAGCAGCCAGGGTACAGGGCCCTATTCCTACGAGCAGTACTTC. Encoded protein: CASSQGTGPYSYEQYF.

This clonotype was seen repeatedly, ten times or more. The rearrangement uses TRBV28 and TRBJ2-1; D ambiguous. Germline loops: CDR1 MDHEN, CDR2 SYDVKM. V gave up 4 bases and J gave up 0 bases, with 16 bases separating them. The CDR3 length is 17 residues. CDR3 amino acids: CASSWAVNYFSYNEQFF. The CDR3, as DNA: TGTGCCAGCAGTTGGGCCGTGAACTACTTCTCCTACAATGAGCAGTTCTTC.

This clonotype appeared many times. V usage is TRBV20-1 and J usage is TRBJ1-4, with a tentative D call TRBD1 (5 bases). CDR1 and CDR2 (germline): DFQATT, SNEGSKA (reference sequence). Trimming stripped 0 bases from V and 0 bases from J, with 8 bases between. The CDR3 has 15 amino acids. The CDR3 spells CSARDRGATNEKLFF. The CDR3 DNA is TGCAGTGCTAGAGATCGGGGGGCAACTAATGAAAAACTGTTTTTT.

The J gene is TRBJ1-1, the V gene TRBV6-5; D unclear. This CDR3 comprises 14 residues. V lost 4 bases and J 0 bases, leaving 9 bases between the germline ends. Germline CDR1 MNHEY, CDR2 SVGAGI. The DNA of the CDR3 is TGTGCCAGCAGTTTGCAGACGGTGAACACTGAAGCTTTCTTT. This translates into CASSLQTVNTEAFF.

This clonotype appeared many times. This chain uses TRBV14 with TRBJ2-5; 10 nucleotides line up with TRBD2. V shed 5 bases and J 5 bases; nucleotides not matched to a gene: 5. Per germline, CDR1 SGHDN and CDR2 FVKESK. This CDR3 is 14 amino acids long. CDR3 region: CASSISGRDETQYF. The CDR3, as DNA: TGTGCCAGCAGCATAAGCGGGAGGGATGAGACCCAGTACTTC. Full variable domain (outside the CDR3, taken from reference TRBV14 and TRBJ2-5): EAGVTQFPSHSVIEKGQTVTLRCDPISGHDNLYWYRRVMGKEIKFLLHFVKESKQDESGMPNNRFLAERTGGTYSTLKVQPAELEDSGVYFCASSISGRDETQYFGPGTRLLVL.

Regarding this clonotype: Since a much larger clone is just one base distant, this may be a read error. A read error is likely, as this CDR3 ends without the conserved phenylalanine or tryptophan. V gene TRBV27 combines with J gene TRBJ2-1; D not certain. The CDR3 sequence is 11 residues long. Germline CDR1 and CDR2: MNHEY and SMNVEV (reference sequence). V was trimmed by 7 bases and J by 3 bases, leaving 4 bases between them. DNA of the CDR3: TGTGCCAGCAAGGACTACAATGAGCAGTTCGTC. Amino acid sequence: CASKDYNEQFV.

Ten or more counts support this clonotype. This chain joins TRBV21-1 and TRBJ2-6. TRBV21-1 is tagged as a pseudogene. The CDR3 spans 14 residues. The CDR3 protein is CASSAIERANVLTF. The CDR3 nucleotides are TGTGCCAGCAGCGCCATTGAGAGGGCCAACGTCCTGACTTTC.

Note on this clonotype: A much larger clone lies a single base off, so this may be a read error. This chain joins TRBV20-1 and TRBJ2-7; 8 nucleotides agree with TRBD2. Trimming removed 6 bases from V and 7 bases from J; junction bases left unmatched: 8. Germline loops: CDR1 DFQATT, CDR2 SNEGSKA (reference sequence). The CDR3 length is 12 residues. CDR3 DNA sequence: TGCAGTGCCGCCGGGATAGCGGGGGAGCAGTACTTC. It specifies CSAAGIAGEQYF.

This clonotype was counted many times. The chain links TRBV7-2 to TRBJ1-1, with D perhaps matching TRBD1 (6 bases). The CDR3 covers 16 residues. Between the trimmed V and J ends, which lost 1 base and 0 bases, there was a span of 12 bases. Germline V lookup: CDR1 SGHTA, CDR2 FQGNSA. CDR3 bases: TGTGCCAGCAGCTTAGAGGATGGGACACTGAACACTGAAGCTTTCTTT. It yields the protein CASSLEDGTLNTEAFF.

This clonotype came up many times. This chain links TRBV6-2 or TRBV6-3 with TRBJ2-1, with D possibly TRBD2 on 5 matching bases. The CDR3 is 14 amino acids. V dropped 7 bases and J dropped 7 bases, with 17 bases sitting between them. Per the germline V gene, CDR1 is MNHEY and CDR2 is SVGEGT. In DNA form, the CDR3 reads TGTGCCAGCACCGACTGGACTGGAACTAATGAGCAGTTCTTC. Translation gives CASTDWTGTNEQFF.